The rows below give T cell receptor beta chains drawn from one sample of a study of T cells in Graves' hyperthyroidism and ophthalmopathy. MiXCR, applied by TCRdb to the multiplex PCR reads, yields one record per CDR3 protein. The sample records some 500,000 distinct CDR3 sequences, approximately 25% being singletons. Sequencing input: blood. Source of these receptors: a woman aged 30 to 39 with Graves' ophthalmopathy. CDR3s leave out the opening cysteine and the closing phenylalanine or tryptophan. A D gene is named only where the DNA matches it firmly.

len: 10; d_gene: TRBD1; j_gene: TRBJ1-1; v_gene: TRBV6-1; CDR3aa: VRGGKNTEAF
len: 13; d_gene: .; j_gene: TRBJ2-4; v_gene: TRBV15; CDR3aa: ATSRDSVSINIQY
len: 12; d_gene: TRBD1; j_gene: TRBJ1-1; v_gene: TRBV25-1; CDR3aa: ASGGGGGRTEAF
len: 10; d_gene: TRBD1; j_gene: TRBJ1-1; v_gene: TRBV12-3/TRBV12-4; CDR3aa: ASSSGTAIAF
len: 14; d_gene: .; j_gene: TRBJ2-2; v_gene: TRBV11-2; CDR3aa: ASSLLSLMNTGELF
len: 17; d_gene: TRBD2; j_gene: TRBJ2-7; v_gene: TRBV2; CDR3aa: ASSDPEEITSGNTYEQY
len: 13; d_gene: TRBD1; j_gene: TRBJ2-7; v_gene: TRBV5-1; CDR3aa: ASSLGTGALYEQY
len: 9; d_gene: .; j_gene: TRBJ2-7; v_gene: TRBV6-2/TRBV6-3; CDR3aa: ASSYHRKWY
len: 9; d_gene: .; j_gene: TRBJ2-7; v_gene: TRBV3-1; CDR3aa: ASSQSGEQY
len: 13; d_gene: .; j_gene: TRBJ1-5; v_gene: TRBV12-3/TRBV12-4; CDR3aa: ASTEGGNSNQPQH
len: 15; d_gene: TRBD1; j_gene: TRBJ1-1; v_gene: TRBV6-1; CDR3aa: ASSEVRMTGKYTEAF
len: 12; d_gene: TRBD2; j_gene: TRBJ2-7; v_gene: TRBV7-2; CDR3aa: ASSPFSGYYEQY
len: 15; d_gene: .; j_gene: TRBJ2-1; v_gene: TRBV6-2/TRBV6-3; CDR3aa: ASSSVGGAYSYNEQF
len: 13; d_gene: TRBD1; j_gene: TRBJ2-7; v_gene: TRBV9; CDR3aa: ASSGSRDRAYEQY
len: 11; d_gene: .; j_gene: TRBJ1-2; v_gene: TRBV4-1; CDR3aa: ASSPERRYGYT
len: 13; d_gene: TRBD1; j_gene: TRBJ2-2; v_gene: TRBV12-3/TRBV12-4; CDR3aa: ASSGGQGAGGELF
len: 13; d_gene: .; j_gene: TRBJ2-5; v_gene: TRBV12-3/TRBV12-4; CDR3aa: ASSLIGGGVETQY
len: 14; d_gene: .; j_gene: TRBJ2-5; v_gene: TRBV27; CDR3aa: ASSLWGQGPQETQY
len: 12; d_gene: .; j_gene: TRBJ1-4; v_gene: TRBV7-2; CDR3aa: ASSLQATNEKLF
len: 13; d_gene: .; j_gene: TRBJ2-2; v_gene: TRBV6-4; CDR3aa: ASSYSGDSTGELF
len: 10; d_gene: .; j_gene: TRBJ2-2; v_gene: TRBV12-3/TRBV12-4; CDR3aa: ASSLERAQLF
len: 13; d_gene: TRBD1; j_gene: TRBJ2-2; v_gene: TRBV6-1; CDR3aa: ASRAGTGDTGELF
len: 12; d_gene: .; j_gene: TRBJ1-3; v_gene: TRBV9; CDR3aa: ASSVGPPGNTIY
len: 12; d_gene: TRBD1; j_gene: TRBJ1-1; v_gene: TRBV5-1; CDR3aa: ASSLVDRAIEAF
len: 15; d_gene: .; j_gene: TRBJ1-6; v_gene: TRBV11-2; CDR3aa: ASSSLLGYSYNSPLH
len: 11; d_gene: .; j_gene: TRBJ1-5; v_gene: TRBV19; CDR3aa: AAGGRGNQPQH
len: 11; d_gene: .; j_gene: TRBJ1-2; v_gene: TRBV20-1; CDR3aa: SAPGDANYGYT
len: 11; d_gene: .; j_gene: TRBJ2-2; v_gene: TRBV5-1; CDR3aa: ASSSRTTGELF
len: 11; d_gene: TRBD1; j_gene: TRBJ2-5; v_gene: TRBV6-1; CDR3aa: ASRAGGEGTQY
len: 16; d_gene: .; j_gene: TRBJ1-2; v_gene: TRBV5-1; CDR3aa: ASSLLPPAGMYTYGYT
len: 16; d_gene: .; j_gene: TRBJ2-4; v_gene: TRBV20-1; CDR3aa: SARPEALAQLAKNIQY
len: 13; d_gene: .; j_gene: TRBJ2-5; v_gene: TRBV7-8; CDR3aa: ASSLEGQAEETQY
len: 15; d_gene: .; j_gene: TRBJ1-2; v_gene: TRBV20-1; CDR3aa: SARDQGRRIGFYGYT
len: 14; d_gene: .; j_gene: TRBJ1-6; v_gene: TRBV5-1; CDR3aa: ASSLGARVINSPLH
len: 13; d_gene: .; j_gene: TRBJ2-2; v_gene: TRBV13; CDR3aa: ASSLGNANTGELF
len: 13; d_gene: .; j_gene: TRBJ2-5; v_gene: TRBV6-2/TRBV6-3; CDR3aa: ASSYGASSQETQY
len: 10; d_gene: .; j_gene: TRBJ1-2; v_gene: TRBV30; CDR3aa: AWTGANYGYT
len: 12; d_gene: TRBD1; j_gene: TRBJ1-1; v_gene: TRBV28; CDR3aa: ASSEVGTATEAF
len: 13; d_gene: TRBD1; j_gene: TRBJ2-5; v_gene: TRBV5-1; CDR3aa: ASSVTGGHQETQY